The entry below describes one T cell receptor (beta chain). The target antigen is unknown. The data belong to a study of T cells in localized non-small cell lung cancer. The method was immunoSEQ multiplex PCR; TCRdb's version includes in-frame clones alone and lacks a portion of them. This table has roughly 35,000 clones, 80% to 95% appearing once. This CDR3 is built from 14 residues. Germline-derived CDR1 and CDR2 are LNHDA and SQIVND (reference sequence). V lost 3 bases and J lost 1, with 9 bases in between. Study-wide results and limits: Blood T cell density predicted longer survival; adjacent-lung clonality, shorter. Among the top 100 tumor clones, a median around 57 appeared in adjacent lung.

This specimen was peripheral blood mononuclear cells, taken before any cancer treatment. The V gene is TRBV19, the J gene TRBJ2-5; perhaps TRBD2 as D (6 bases). This sequence was found in a female donor at least 60 years old with stage II lung adenocarcinoma. The CDR3 is CASSMGGFQETQYF. As DNA, the CDR3 is TGTGCCAGTAGTATGGGAGGATTCCAAGAGACCCAGTACTTC.